This TCR beta chain was identified during a study of shared clonotypes between healthy human individuals. Study-wide background: Each donor's CD4 naive and CD4 memory cells filled three plates apiece, CD8 naive two, and CD8 memory one. Overall study results and limits: Sampling covered blood only; tissue repertoires likely differ. Genetic and exposure-history diversity was limited by the small donor number.

Sequencing used immunoSEQ multiplex PCR; TCRdb keeps in-frame clones, though not all of them. Seen here are about 2.4 million clones, approximately 94% observed once, and the top ten hold roughly 0.15%. This CDR3 spans 12 amino acids. V lost 0 bases and J 6 bases, leaving 5 bases between the germline ends. CDR1 and CDR2 from the germline V gene are LGHNA and YSLEER. Points on this clone: No antigen is known for it.

There were no recent acute infections or vaccinations among the donors, who were healthy HIV-negative adults. Material: naive CD4+ T cells sorted from blood. As for subset: CD45RA+ positively selected. This chain connects TRBV4-3 to TRBJ1-2; D remains unclear. The TCR was taken from a man aged 18 to 30 in good health. CDR3 sequence: CASSQDWDGYTF. CDR3 DNA: TGCGCCAGCAGCCAAGATTGGGATGGCTACACCTTC.